This TCR beta chain was identified in a study of cytomegalovirus exposure and HLA in healthy donors. Measured with immunoSEQ multiplex PCR; TCRdb has only the in-frame clones, and not every one. The table includes 45,000 to 70,000 clones, 90% detected once. The germline V and J ends were trimmed by 0 bases and 0 bases, with 24 bases remaining between them. The CDR3 is made up of 20 amino acids. The germline CDR1 and CDR2 sequences are GTSNPN and SVGIG (reference sequence). The table lists this clone with a count of one. The sequence was obtained from a man aged 18 to 35 in good health and CMV-seronegative. Source material: PBMCs. The chain combines TRBV30 with TRBJ1-5; a possible D gene is TRBD1 (5 bases). The CDR3 DNA is TGTGCCTGGAGTGTTATAGGGGCCCCACCCATAAATTATAGCAATCAGCCCCAGCATTTT. It yields the protein CAWSVIGAPPINYSNQPQHF.